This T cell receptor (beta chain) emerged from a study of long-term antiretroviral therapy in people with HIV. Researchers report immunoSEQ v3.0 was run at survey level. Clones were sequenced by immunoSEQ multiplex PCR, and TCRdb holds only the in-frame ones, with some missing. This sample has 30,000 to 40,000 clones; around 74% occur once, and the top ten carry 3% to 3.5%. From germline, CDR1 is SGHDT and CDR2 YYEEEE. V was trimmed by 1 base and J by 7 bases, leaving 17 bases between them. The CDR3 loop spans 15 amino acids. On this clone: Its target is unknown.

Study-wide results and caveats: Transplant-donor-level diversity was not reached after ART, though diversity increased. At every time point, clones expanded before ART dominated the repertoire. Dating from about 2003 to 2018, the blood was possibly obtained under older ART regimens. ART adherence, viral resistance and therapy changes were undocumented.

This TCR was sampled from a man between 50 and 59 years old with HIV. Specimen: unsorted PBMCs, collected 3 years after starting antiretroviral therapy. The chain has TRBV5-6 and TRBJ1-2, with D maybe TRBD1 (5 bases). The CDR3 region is CASSLRQTKRGGYTF. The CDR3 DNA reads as TGTGCCAGCAGCTTGAGACAGACAAAGAGGGGTGGCTACACCTTC. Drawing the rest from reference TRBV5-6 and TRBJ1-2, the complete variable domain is DAGVTQSPTHLIKTRGQQVTLRCSPKSGHDTVSWYQQALGQGPQFIFQYYEEEERQRGNFPDRFSGHQFPNYSSELNVNALLLGDSALYLCASSLRQTKRGGYTFGSGTRLTVV.